This T cell receptor beta chain was sequenced in a study of a mutant IDH1 vaccine in newly diagnosed glioma. Clones were read by immunoSEQ multiplex PCR, and TCRdb kept only the in-frame ones, dropping some. The table lists approximately 54,000 clones, roughly 80% of them singletons. Trimming took 4 bases from V and 3 from J, leaving 8 bases between them. From germline, CDR1 is SGDLS and CDR2 YYNGEE. The CDR3 is made up of 13 amino acids. Regarding time point: baseline, week 1 (first vaccination visit). Treatment here: pre-vaccination baseline after standard-of-care therapy. The receptor's source is a man aged 18 to 30 with glioma. The sequences come from PBMCs, collected from a glioma patient treated with radiotherapy, temozolomide or both. J is TRBJ1-3 and V is TRBV9; D ambiguous. The CDR3 sequence is CASSLEVGNTIYF. The CDR3 nucleotides read TGTGCCAGCAGCTTGGAGGTTGGAAACACCATATATTTT.